Sequencing of this T cell receptor (beta chain) was carried out in a study of long-term antiretroviral therapy in people with HIV. The assay used was immunoSEQ (version v3.0), run at survey level. This table comes from immunoSEQ multiplex PCR, and its TCRdb copy is limited to in-frame clones, with some not included. The sample consists of roughly 28,000 clones, 90% to 95% of them appearing once. All donors provided no fewer than one pre-ART and no fewer than two post-ART PBMC samples. CDR1 SGHNT and CDR2 YYREEE come from the germline V gene (reference sequence). This CDR3 has 14 amino acids. Trimming left V 0 bases short and J 2 bases short, with 8 bases between. Overall study findings and caveats: In HIV, the repertoires covered a tighter span of CDR3 lengths than in controls. The ART regimens used between the mid-2000s and the late 2010s may be less effective than current ones. All time points showed a repertoire dominated by clones expanded before ART.

With respect to this clone: What it binds is not known.

The rearrangement uses TRBV5-4 and TRBJ2-5; D is undetermined. The material was unsorted PBMCs, obtained roughly 6.2 years after starting antiretroviral therapy. The origin of this receptor is a man aged 25 to 40 with HIV. The CDR3 coding sequence is TGTGCCAGCAGCTTGGGGGCAGAGCAAGAGACCCAGTACTTC. This encodes CASSLGAEQETQYF.